This paragraph covers one TCR beta chain sequence. What it binds is not known. TCR beta CDR3 amplification from genomic DNA was performed by two-round multiplex PCR. Primers targeting each individual TRBV and TRBJ gene were applied in first-round PCR. TCRdb analysed the multiplex PCR reads with MiXCR anew, one entry per CDR3 protein. This sample carries some 35,000 distinct CDR3 sequences, about 32% of them seen once, and the ten largest clones take roughly a quarter. V dropped 5 bases and J dropped 1 base, with 14 bases sitting between them. The germline V gene encodes CDR1 MNHEY and CDR2 SMNVEV (reference sequence). This CDR3 comprises 15 residues. This entry belongs to a study of prognosis after radiotherapy for stage I lung cancer. Whole-study findings and limits: It is unknown whether the expanded TCR clones recognize the tumor. After stereotactic body radiation therapy, patients with later distant metastases showed lower Shannon entropy.

This clonotype originated in a donor over 45 with non-small cell lung cancer. The chain couples TRBV27 to TRBJ1-2, with D uncertain. This sample comprised PBMCs, obtained before or after stereotactic body radiation therapy (not recorded which). This CDR3 is CASSLSLPLNYGYTF. CDR3 bases: TGTGCCAGCAGTCTCAGCCTACCCCTTAACTATGGCTACACCTTC.